Listed below are T cell receptor beta chains from one sample, sequenced in a study of T cell responses to AZD1222 COVID-19 vaccine. The table came from immunoSEQ multiplex PCR; TCRdb's copy has only in-frame clones and leaves some out. The sample yields more than 150,000 clones, approximately 90% seen once. Sequencing was performed on peripheral blood, taken 28 days after the second AZD1222 dose. These receptors were collected from an adult who received the AZD1222 COVID-19 vaccine. Each CDR3 is given without its conserved first and last residue.

v_call: TRBV20-1
cdr3_aa: SARGGKGYT

v_call: TRBV5-6
cdr3_aa: ASSSGLAGVKGPYEQY

v_call: TRBV15
cdr3_aa: ATSRVGFINTGELF

v_call: TRBV19
cdr3_aa: ASSQGYTEAF

v_call: TRBV30
cdr3_aa: AWTDGTQSSPLH

v_call: TRBV5-6
cdr3_aa: ASSLGQLQDYGYT

v_call: TRBV5-1
cdr3_aa: ASSLAYEQY

v_call: TRBV11-1
cdr3_aa: ASSLEGQRNYGYT

v_call: TRBV19
cdr3_aa: ASRKQGALSSGANVLT

v_call: TRBV7-6
cdr3_aa: ASSSWTGEEAF

v_call: TRBV24-1
cdr3_aa: ATSVEGLGKETTQY

v_call: TRBV30
cdr3_aa: AWKLFFEQF

v_call: TRBV18
cdr3_aa: ASSPLRGGNSGANVLT

v_call: TRBV4-1
cdr3_aa: ASSQAPGRINTGELF

v_call: TRBV4-3
cdr3_aa: ASSQPGTGIYNEQF

v_call: TRBV19
cdr3_aa: ASSIGRRTPAPYEQY

v_call: TRBV7-3
cdr3_aa: ASSLSPQGVVAEAF

v_call: TRBV9
cdr3_aa: ASSRLAGVSDTQY

v_call: TRBV10-3
cdr3_aa: AISEAPAGSSYNEQF

v_call: TRBV2
cdr3_aa: ASNQGNQPQH

v_call: TRBV10-1
cdr3_aa: ASSESKTSKTYNEQF

v_call: TRBV4-3
cdr3_aa: ASSQDRGGHVGSIY

v_call: TRBV19
cdr3_aa: ASSRDRGNQPQH

v_call: TRBV11-2
cdr3_aa: ASIPPSDRTGEPQH

v_call: TRBV5-1
cdr3_aa: ASSLLDEQY

v_call: TRBV4-1
cdr3_aa: ASSLGQSSYNSPLH

v_call: TRBV28
cdr3_aa: ASSANTIY

v_call: TRBV3-1/TRBV3-2
cdr3_aa: ASSQAVQFYEQY

v_call: TRBV2
cdr3_aa: ASSEYRLAPYNEQF

v_call: TRBV19
cdr3_aa: ASSKGRANLYEQY

v_call: TRBV7-3
cdr3_aa: ASSPWTSGGGDTQY

v_call: TRBV28
cdr3_aa: ASSFWTGYT

v_call: TRBV19
cdr3_aa: ASSIREISYEQY

v_call: TRBV6-2/TRBV6-3
cdr3_aa: ASSSPVLPDTQY

v_call: TRBV3-1/TRBV3-2
cdr3_aa: ASSQQTGLMH

v_call: TRBV19
cdr3_aa: ASSIIAGTSGKAYEQY

v_call: TRBV7-2
cdr3_aa: ASSYNRGEKLF

v_call: TRBV28
cdr3_aa: ASSLSARGNTGELF